The clone carrying this TCR beta chain was observed a handful of times. No antigen is known for it. The data belong to a study of beta chain features in type 1 diabetes. General study points: Cells carrying high TCR expression could end up over-represented when cDNA is sequenced. When VDJ junctions were examined, type 1 diabetes patients showed fewer insertions and more deletions.

This CDR3 is 13 amino acids long. CDR1 is SEHNR, CDR2 FQNEAQ, per germline (reference sequence). V dropped 5 bases and J dropped 8 bases, with 15 bases sitting between them. One heparinised draw, averaging approximately 120 mL, was taken per donor. The purity of all sorted populations exceeded 95%. As every portion of the isolated RNA was reverse transcribed, the sequencing read expressed TCRB transcripts. Assay: immunoSEQ multiplex PCR; the TCRdb copy retains only in-frame clones and omits some. This table holds hundreds of thousands of clones, approximately 14% found once. The source of this sequence is a man aged 25 to 40 in good health. Source material: naive CD4+ T cells from blood. This chain uses TRBV7-9 with TRBJ1-2, with unresolved D. CDR3 bases: TGTGCCAGCAGCCCGGGGTCGTTGAGGGGCTACACCTTC. This encodes CASSPGSLRGYTF.